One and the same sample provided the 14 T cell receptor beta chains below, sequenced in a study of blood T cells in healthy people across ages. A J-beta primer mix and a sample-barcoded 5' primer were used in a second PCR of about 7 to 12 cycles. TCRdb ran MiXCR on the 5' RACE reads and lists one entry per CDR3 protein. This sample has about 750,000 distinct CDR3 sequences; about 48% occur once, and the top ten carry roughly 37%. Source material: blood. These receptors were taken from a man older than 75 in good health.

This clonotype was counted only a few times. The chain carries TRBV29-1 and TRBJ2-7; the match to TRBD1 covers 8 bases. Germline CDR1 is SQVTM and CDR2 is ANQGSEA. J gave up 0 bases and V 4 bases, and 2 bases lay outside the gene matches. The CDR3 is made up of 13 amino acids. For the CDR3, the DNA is TGCAGCGTTGGGACAGGGTACTCCTACGAGCAGTACTTC. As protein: CSVGTGYSYEQYF.

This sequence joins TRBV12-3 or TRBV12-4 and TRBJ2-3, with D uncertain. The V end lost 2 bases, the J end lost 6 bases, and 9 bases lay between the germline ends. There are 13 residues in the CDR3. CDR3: CASSLTSRDTQYF. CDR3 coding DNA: TGTGCCAGCAGTTTAACAAGTCGGGATACGCAGTATTTT.

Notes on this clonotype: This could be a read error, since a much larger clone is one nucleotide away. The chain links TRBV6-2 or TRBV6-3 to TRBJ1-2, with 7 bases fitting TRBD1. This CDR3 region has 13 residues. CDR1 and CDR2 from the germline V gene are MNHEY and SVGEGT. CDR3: CASSIDRAYGCTF. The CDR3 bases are TGTGCCAGCAGCATCGACAGGGCCTATGGCTGCACCTTC.

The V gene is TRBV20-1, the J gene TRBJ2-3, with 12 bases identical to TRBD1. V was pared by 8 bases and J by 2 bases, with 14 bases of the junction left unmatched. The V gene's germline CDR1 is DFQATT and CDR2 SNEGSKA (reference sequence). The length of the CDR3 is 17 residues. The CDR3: CSYGSGQGARNTDTQYF. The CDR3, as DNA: TGCAGTTACGGGTCGGGACAGGGGGCGCGTAACACAGATACGCAGTATTTT.

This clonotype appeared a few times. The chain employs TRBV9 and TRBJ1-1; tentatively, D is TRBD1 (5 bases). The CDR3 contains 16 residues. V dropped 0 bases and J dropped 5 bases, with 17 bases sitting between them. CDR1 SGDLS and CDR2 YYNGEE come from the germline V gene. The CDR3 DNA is TGTGCCAGCAGCGTAGCCCGGGACGGCCGAGGTACTGAAGCTTTCTTT. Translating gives CASSVARDGRGTEAFF.

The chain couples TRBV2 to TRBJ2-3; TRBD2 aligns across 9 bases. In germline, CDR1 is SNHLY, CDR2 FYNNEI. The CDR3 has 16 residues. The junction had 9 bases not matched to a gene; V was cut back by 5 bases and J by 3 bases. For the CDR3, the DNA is TGTGCCAGCAGTCCTTTCCTAGCGGGATTTACAGATACGCAGTATTTT. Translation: CASSPFLAGFTDTQYF.

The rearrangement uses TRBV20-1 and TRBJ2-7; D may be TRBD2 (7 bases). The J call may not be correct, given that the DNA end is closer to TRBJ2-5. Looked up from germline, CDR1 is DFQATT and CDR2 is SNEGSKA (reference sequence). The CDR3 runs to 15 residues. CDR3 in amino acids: CSARGGRGARETQYF. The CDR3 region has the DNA TGCAGTGCTAGGGGGGGTCGGGGGGCGCGAGAGACCCAGTACTTC.

The CDR3 bases are TGTGCCAGCAGCTTAGCTTCTCTAGCGGGAGACTATGGGCAGTTCTTC. This gives the protein CASSLASLAGDYGQFF. J is TRBJ2-1 and V is TRBV7-9; 10 bases are shared with TRBD2. The junction had 11 bases not matched to a gene; V was cut back by 0 bases and J by 12 bases. The CDR3 covers 16 residues. Germline V gene data show CDR1 as SEHNR and CDR2 as FQNEAQ (reference sequence).

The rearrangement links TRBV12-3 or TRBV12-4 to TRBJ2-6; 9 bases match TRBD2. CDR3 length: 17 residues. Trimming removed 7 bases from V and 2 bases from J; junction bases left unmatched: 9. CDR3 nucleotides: TGTGCCAGCAATCTGAGCGGGAGGAGGACTGGGGCCAACGTCCTGACTTTC. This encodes CASNLSGRRTGANVLTF.

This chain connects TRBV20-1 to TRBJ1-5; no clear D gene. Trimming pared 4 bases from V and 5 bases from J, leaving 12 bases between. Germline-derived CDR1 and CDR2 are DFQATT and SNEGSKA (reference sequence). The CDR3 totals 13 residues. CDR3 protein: CSATGSSDQPQHF. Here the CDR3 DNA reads TGCAGTGCTACAGGATCTTCGGATCAGCCCCAGCATTTT.

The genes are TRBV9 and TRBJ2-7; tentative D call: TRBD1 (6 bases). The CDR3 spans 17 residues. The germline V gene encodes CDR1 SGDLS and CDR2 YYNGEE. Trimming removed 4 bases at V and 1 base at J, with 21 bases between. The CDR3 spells CASSRGTTGPLSYEQYF. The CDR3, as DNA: TGTGCCAGCAGCCGAGGGACAACCGGGCCTCTTTCCTACGAGCAGTACTTC.

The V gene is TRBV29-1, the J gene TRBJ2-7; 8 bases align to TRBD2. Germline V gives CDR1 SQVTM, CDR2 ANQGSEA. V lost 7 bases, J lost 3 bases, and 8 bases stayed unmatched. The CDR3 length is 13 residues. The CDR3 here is CSARGGKGYEQYF. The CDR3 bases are TGCAGCGCCCGGGGGGGGAAGGGCTACGAGCAGTACTTC.

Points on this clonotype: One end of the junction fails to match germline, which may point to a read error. CDR3: CASTRGTSGVSNEQYF. In nucleotides, the CDR3 is TGTGCCAGCACCCGCGGGACTAGCGGGGTCTCCAACGAGCAGTACTTC. The chain employs TRBV6-1 and TRBJ2-4, with 13 bases identical to TRBD2. TRBJ2-7 explains the end of the DNA better; the J call may be wrong. This CDR3 contains 16 residues. Germline-derived CDR1 and CDR2 are MNHNS and SASEGT.

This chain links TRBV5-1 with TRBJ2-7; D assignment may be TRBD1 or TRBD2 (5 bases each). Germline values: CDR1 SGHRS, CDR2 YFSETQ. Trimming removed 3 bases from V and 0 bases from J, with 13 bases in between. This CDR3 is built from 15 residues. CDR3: CASSSRTGPSYEQYF. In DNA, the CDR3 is TGCGCCAGCAGCTCACGGACGGGGCCCTCCTACGAGCAGTACTTC.